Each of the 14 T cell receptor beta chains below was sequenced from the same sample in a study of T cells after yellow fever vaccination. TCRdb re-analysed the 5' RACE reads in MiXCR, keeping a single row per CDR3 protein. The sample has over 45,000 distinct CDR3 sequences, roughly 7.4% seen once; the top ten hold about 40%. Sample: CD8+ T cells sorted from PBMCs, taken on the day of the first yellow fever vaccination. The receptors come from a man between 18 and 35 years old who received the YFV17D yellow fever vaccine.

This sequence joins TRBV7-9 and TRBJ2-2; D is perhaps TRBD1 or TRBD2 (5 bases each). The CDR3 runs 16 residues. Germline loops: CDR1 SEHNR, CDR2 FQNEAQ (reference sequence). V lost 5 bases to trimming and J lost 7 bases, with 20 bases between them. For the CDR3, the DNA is TGTGCCAGCAGCCCCCTGGGGCGGGTGTCGTTCGGGGAGCTGTTTTTT. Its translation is CASSPLGRVSFGELFF.

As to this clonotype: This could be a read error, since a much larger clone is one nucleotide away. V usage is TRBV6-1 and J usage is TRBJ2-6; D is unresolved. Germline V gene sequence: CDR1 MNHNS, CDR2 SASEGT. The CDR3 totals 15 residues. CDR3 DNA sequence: TGTGCCAGCAGACTGGGCAGCTCTGAGGCCAACGTCCTGACTTTC. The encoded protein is CASRLGSSEANVLTF.

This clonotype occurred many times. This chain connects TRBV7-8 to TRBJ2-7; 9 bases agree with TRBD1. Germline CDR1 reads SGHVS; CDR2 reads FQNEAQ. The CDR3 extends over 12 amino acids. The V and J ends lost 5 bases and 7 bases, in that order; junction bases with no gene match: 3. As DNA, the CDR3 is TGTGCCAGCAGCCGAGGACAGGGGGAGCAGTACGTC. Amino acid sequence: CASSRGQGEQYV.

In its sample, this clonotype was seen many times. DNA for the CDR3: TGCGCCAGCAGCTTTGGACAGAACTCTGGAAACACCATATATTTT. Translation gives CASSFGQNSGNTIYF. The chain joins TRBV4-1 to TRBJ1-3; TRBD1 is a possible D gene (6 bases). V dropped 5 bases and J dropped 0 bases, with 11 bases sitting between them. Germline V CDR1 and CDR2: MGHRA, YSYEKL. The CDR3 runs 15 residues.

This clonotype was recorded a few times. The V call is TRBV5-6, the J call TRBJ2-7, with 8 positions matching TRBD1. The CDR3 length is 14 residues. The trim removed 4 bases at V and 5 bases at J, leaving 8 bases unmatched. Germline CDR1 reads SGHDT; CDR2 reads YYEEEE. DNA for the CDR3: TGTGCCAGCAGCAAGGACAGGGTAGGCGACGAGCAGTACTTC. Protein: CASSKDRVGDEQYF.

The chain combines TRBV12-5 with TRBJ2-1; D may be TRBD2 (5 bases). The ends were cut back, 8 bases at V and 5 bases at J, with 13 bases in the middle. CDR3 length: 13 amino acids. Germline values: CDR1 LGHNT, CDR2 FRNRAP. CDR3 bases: TGTGCTAGTAATTTCCAAGCGGACAATGAGCAGTTCTTC. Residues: CASNFQADNEQFF.

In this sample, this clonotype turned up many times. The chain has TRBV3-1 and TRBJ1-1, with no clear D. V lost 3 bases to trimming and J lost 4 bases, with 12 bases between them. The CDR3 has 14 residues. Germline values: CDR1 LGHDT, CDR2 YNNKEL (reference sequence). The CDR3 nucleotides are TGTGCCAGCAGCCAGACGGTCCGGGGCACTGAAGCTTTCTTT. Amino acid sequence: CASSQTVRGTEAFF.

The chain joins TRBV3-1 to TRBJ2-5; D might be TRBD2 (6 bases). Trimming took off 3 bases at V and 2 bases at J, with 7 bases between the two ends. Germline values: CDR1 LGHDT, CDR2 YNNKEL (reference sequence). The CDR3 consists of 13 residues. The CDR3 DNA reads TGTGCCAGCAGCCAGGGAGGACAAGAGACCCAGTACTTC. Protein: CASSQGGQETQYF.

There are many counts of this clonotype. DNA of the CDR3: TGTGCTAGTGGTTTGTGGGTTACCGGGGAGCTGTTTTTT. Its translation is CASGLWVTGELFF. This chain connects TRBV12-5 to TRBJ2-2, with unresolved D. V was cut by 2 bases and J by 5 bases, with 6 bases left in between. This CDR3 contains 13 residues. Germline lookup yields CDR1 LGHNT and CDR2 FRNRAP.

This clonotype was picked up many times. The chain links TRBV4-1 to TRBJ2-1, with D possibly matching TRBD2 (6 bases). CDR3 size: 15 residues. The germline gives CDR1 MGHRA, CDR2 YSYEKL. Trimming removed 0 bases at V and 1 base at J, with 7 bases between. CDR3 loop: CASSQESGSYNEQFF. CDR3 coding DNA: TGCGCCAGCAGCCAAGAGAGCGGGTCCTACAATGAGCAGTTCTTC.

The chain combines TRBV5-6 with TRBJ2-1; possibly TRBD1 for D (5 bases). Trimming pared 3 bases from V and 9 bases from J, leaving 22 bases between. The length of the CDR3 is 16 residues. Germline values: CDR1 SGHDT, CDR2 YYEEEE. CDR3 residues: CASSSVDGLGAREQFF. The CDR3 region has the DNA TGTGCCAGCAGCTCCGTTGACGGCCTAGGGGCGCGTGAGCAGTTCTTC.

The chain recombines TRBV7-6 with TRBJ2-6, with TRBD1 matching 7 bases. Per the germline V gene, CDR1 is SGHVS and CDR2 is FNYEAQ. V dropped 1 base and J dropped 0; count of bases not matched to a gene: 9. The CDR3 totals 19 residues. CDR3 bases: TGTGCCAGCAGCTTAGAAGGGGGACAGCCCTTCTCTGGGGCCAACGTCCTGACTTTC. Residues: CASSLEGGQPFSGANVLTF.

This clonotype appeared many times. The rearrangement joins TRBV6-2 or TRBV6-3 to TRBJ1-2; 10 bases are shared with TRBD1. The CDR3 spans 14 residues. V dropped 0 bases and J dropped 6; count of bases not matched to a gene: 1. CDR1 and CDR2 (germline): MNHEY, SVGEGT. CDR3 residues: CASSYSGQGHGYTF. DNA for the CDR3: TGTGCCAGCAGTTACTCGGGACAGGGGCATGGCTACACCTTC.

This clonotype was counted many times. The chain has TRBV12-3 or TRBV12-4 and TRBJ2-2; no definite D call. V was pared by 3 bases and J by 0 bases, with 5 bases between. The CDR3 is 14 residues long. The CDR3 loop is CASSFYPNTGELFF. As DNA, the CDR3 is TGTGCCAGCAGTTTTTACCCGAACACCGGGGAGCTGTTTTTT.